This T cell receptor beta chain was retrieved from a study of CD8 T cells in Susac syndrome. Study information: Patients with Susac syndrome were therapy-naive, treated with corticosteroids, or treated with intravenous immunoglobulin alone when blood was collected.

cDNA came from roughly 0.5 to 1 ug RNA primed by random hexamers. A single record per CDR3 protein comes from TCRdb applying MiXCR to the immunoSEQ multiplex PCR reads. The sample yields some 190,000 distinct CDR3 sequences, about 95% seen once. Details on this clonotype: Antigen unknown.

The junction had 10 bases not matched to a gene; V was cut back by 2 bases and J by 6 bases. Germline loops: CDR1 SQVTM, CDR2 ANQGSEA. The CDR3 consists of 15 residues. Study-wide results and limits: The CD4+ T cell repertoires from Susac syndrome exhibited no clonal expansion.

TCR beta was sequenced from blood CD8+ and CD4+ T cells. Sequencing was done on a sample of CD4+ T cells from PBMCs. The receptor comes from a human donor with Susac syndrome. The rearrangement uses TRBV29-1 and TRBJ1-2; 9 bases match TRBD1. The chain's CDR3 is CSVESPRDRVNGYTF. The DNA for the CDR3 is TGCAGCGTTGAATCCCCCCGGGACAGGGTCAATGGCTACACCTTC.